The T cell receptor (beta chain) described here comes from a study of post-analysis software for immune sequencing data (dated by TCRdb to the mid-2010s). Context from the whole study: The recorded disease courses included relapsing-remitting, secondary progressive and progressive-relapsing multiple sclerosis, and some patients had no subtype annotation. A subset of samples was prepared in parallel using single-end sample barcoding, then pooled and co-amplified after Illumina adapter ligation. The multiple sclerosis patient repertoires were compared with more than 10 previously published healthy control repertoires from donors aged about 6 to 28 years.

For this clonotype: Its antigen remains undetermined. No per-base quality is available; no much larger clone lies one base away.

To demonstrate the VDJtools post-analysis software, the study profiled TCR beta repertoires from the peripheral blood of 13 young patients with multiple sclerosis. The multiple sclerosis patients were children and adolescents ranging in age from roughly 6 to 15 years. The library was generated by PCR. The sequencer listed for this sample is Illumina HiSeq 2500. To reduce PCR and sequencing biases, unique molecular identifiers were built into the TCR beta cDNA libraries. Per 1 to 10 million input T cells, some 500,000 cDNA molecules were obtained, such that each molecule approximated one T cell. The patient libraries were prepared and sequenced using the same protocol as the earlier healthy control dataset. Within a given batch, samples were prepared together, multiplexed and sequenced on the same HiSeq lane. The paper's data handling went like this. Raw barcoded reads were processed with MIGEC, discarding single-read molecular identifier groups before consensus assembly and CDR3 extraction. Clonotype tables were post-analysed with VDJtools, normalizing diversity by down-sampling all datasets to the smallest sample size. To correct batch-related cross-sample contamination, repertoire overlap clustering matched CDR3 amino acid sequences but not nucleotide sequences. TCRdb applied fastp at Q25 and MiXCR to the public reads, then kept only in-frame beta chains. Identical CDR3 protein sequences are pooled into one entry, listed with their most common genes and DNA. The V and J calls were not made by the authors but by TCRdb's processing. Across this sample there are hundreds of thousands of distinct CDR3 sequences, with around 40% seen only once. The top ten hold 9.5% to 13% of the sample.

What the study reported, not specific to this receptor: Significantly lower normalized Chao1 diversity was found in multiple sclerosis patients than in controls, suggesting substantial peripheral T-cell clonal expansion. Significantly higher frequencies in patients than in controls were found for about 5 TRBV segments, including TRBV5-6, TRBV5-1 and TRBV20-1. Strong co-clustering of samples prepared in the same batch was shown by direct clustering with F measure, prompting a batch-effect correction. The multiple sclerosis patient group was slightly younger than the control group.

CDR1 and CDR2, looked up from the germline V gene, are MNHNS and SASEGT. Cut back by 6 bases and 4 bases, the V and J ends lie 16 bases apart. The cysteine opens and the phenylalanine closes a CDR3 of 15 amino acids. Only the CDR3 portion is preserved as DNA: 45 bases, with reading frame beginning at the first base. The chain employs TRBV6-1 and TRBJ2-1, with no confidently assigned D gene. This receptor was taken from a girl aged 5-17 years with multiple sclerosis. Sequencing used blood. The CDR3 reads as follows: CASRDEARLYNEQFF. The sequence in DNA is TGTGCCAGCAGGGACGAGGCTAGATTGTACAATGAGCAGTTCTTC.